The sequence of this T cell receptor (beta chain) was determined in a study of shared clonotypes between healthy human individuals. Study summary: The people who gave samples were two women and a few men aged 18 to 49.

The protocol was immunoSEQ multiplex PCR, while the TCRdb copy is restricted to in-frame clones and leaves out a portion. The sample contains approximately 1,500,000 clones, 95% to 99% of which appear only once. Details on this clone: What it binds is unknown.

Germline assignment: CDR1 KGHSH and CDR2 LQKENI. With 2 bases removed from V and 5 bases from J, the gap between germline ends came to 10 bases. CDR3 length: 14 residues. Study-wide findings and caveats: Rarefaction exposed incomplete sorted-subset sequencing despite large depth. It was observed that 5% to 6.5% of naive CD4 clonotypes were shared across a handful of donors.

Material: naive CD4+ T cells sorted from blood. Subset of the sample: CD45RA+ positively selected. This TCR derives from a man younger than 40 in good health. The rearrangement uses TRBV18 and TRBJ2-1, with D possibly TRBD1 on 5 matching bases. The CDR3 here is CASSPETDDNEQFF. Here the CDR3 DNA reads TGTGCCAGCTCACCAGAGACAGACGACAATGAGCAGTTCTTC.